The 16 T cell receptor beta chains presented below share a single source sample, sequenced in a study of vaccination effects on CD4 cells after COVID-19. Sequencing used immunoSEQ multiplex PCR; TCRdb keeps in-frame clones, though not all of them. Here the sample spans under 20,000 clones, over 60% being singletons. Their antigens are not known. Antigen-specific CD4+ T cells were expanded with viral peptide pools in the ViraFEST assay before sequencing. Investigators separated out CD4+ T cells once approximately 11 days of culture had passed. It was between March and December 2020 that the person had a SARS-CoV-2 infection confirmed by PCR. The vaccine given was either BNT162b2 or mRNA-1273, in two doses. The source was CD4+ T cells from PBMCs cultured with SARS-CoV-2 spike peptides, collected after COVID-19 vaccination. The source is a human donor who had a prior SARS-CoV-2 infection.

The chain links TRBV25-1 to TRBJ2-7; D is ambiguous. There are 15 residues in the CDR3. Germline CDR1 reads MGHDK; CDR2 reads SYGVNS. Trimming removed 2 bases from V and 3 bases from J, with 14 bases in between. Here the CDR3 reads CASSEHSSLGYEQYF. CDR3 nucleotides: TGTGCCAGCAGTGAACACTCTTCACTGGGCTACGAGCAGTACTTC.

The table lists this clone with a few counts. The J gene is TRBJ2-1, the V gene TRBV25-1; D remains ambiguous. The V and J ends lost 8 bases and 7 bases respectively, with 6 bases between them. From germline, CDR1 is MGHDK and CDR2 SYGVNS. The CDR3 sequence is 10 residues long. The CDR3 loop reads CASGENEQFF. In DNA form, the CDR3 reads TGTGCCAGCGGGGAAAATGAGCAGTTCTTC.

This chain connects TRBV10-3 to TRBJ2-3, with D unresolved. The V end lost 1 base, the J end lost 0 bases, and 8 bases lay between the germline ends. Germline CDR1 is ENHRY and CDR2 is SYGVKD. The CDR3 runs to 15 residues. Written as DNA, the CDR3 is TGTGCCATCAGTGAGTTTGTGGGAAGCACAGATACGCAGTATTTT. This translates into CAISEFVGSTDTQYF.

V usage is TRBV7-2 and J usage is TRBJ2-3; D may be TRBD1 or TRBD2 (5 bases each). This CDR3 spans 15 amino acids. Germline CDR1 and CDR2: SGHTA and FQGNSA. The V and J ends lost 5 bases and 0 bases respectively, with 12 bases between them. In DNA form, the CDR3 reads TGTGCCAGCAGCCACCGGGACCGGAGCACAGATACGCAGTATTTT. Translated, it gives CASSHRDRSTDTQYF.

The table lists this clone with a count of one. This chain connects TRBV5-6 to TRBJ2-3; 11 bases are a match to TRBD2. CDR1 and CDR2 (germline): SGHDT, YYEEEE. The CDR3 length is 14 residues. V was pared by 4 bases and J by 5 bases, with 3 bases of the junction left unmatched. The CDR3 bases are TGTGCCAGCAGCATCGGACTAGCGGGAGATACGCAGTATTTT. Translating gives CASSIGLAGDTQYF.

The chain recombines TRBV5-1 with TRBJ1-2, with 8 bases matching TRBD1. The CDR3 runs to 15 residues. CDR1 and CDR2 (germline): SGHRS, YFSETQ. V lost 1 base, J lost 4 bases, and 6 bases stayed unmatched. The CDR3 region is CASSLRDRGSYGYTF. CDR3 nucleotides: TGCGCCAGCAGCTTGAGAGACAGGGGTTCCTATGGCTACACCTTC.

Here the CDR3 DNA reads TGCGCCAGCAGCGCCACACCATACACCGGGGCACAACGTAACGAGCAGTACTTC. It encodes CASSATPYTGAQRNEQYF. The rearrangement joins TRBV5-1 to TRBJ2-7; D may match TRBD1 or TRBD2 (5 bases each). CDR1 is SGHRS and CDR2 is YFSETQ in the germline V gene. V lost 4 bases, J lost 5 bases, and 28 bases lay in between. The CDR3 consists of 18 residues.

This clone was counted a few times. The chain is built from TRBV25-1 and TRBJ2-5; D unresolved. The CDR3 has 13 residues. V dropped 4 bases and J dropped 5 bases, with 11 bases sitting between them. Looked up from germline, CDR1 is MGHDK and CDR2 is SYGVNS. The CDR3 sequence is CASSVGSLETQYF. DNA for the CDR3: TGTGCCAGCAGTGTTGGCTCGTTGGAGACCCAGTACTTC.

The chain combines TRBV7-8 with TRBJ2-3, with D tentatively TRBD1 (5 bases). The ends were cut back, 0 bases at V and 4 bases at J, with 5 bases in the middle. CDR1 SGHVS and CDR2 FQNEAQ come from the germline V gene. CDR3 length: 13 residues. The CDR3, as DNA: TGTGCCAGCAGCTTAGCAGGGGCAGATACGCAGTATTTT. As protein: CASSLAGADTQYF.

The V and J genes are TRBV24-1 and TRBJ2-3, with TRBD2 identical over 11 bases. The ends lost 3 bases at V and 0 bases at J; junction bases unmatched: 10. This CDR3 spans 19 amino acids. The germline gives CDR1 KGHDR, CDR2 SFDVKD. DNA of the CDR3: TGTGCCACCAGTGATGCCTCCGAGACTAGCGGGGCTAGCACAGATACGCAGTATTTT. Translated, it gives CATSDASETSGASTDTQYF.

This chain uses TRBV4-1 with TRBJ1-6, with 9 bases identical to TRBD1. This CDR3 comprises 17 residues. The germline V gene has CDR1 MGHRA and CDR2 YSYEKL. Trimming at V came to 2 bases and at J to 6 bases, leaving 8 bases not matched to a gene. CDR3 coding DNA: TGCGCCAGCAGCCAATCCGGGACAGGGTTTTCTAATTCACCCCTCCACTTT. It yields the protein CASSQSGTGFSNSPLHF.

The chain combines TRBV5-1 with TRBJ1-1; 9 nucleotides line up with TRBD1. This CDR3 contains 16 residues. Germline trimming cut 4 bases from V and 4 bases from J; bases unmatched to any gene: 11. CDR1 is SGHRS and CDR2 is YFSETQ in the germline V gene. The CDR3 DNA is TGCGCCAGCAGCCTAACCGGGACAGGGTTTGGCACTGAAGCTTTCTTT. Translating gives CASSLTGTGFGTEAFF.

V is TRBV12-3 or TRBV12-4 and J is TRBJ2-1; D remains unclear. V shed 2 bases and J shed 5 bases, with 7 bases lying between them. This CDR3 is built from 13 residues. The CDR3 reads CASSLLQHNEQFF. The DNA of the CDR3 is TGTGCCAGCAGTTTATTGCAGCACAATGAGCAGTTCTTC.

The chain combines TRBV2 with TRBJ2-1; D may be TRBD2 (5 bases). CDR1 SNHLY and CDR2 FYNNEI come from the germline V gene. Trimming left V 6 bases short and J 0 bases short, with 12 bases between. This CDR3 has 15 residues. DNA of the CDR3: TGTGCCAGCAGGAAAGGACTTGCCTCCTACAATGAGCAGTTCTTC. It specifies CASRKGLASYNEQFF. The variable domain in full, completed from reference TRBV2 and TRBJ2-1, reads EPEVTQTPSHQVTQMGQEVILRCVPISNHLYFYWYRQILGQKVEFLVSFYNNEISEKSEIFDDQFSVERPDGSNFTLKIRSTKLEDSAMYFCASRKGLASYNEQFFGPGTRLTVL.

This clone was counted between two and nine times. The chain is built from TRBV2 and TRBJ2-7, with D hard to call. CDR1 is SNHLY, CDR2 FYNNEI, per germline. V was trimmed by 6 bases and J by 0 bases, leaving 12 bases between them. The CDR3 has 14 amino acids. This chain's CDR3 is CASREQMSSYEQYF. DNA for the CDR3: TGTGCCAGCAGGGAGCAGATGAGCTCCTACGAGCAGTACTTC.

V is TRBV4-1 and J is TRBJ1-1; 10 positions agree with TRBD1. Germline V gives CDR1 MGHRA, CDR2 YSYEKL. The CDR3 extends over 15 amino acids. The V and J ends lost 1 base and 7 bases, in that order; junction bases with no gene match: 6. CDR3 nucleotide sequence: TGCGCCAGCAGCCAAGGACCGGGACAGGGGCGTGAAGCTTTCTTT. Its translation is CASSQGPGQGREAFF.